Listed below are T cell receptor beta chains from one sample, sequenced in a study of cytomegalovirus exposure and HLA in healthy donors. Method: immunoSEQ multiplex PCR; TCRdb's copy keeps in-frame clones and lacks some. The sample lists 100,000 to 120,000 clones; approximately 94% were seen once. Sequenced material: PBMCs. These receptors all stem from a woman aged 18-29 years in good health and CMV-seronegative. Both conserved end residues are part of each CDR3. Each record gives: J gene, D gene, clone size, V gene, CDR3 protein, CDR3 DNA. The D gene is left open where the match is weak. Clone sizes are given selectively: once, few, many, or a class where the clone is expanded.

TRBJ1-2 | NA | NA | TRBV2 | CATSGTLNYGYTF | TGTGCCACCAGCGGGACACTCAACTATGGCTACACCTTC
TRBJ1-2 | TRBD1 | NA | TRBV19 | CASSIQGIPLWGYTF | TGTGCCAGTAGCATACAGGGGATCCCCCTCTGGGGCTACACCTTC
TRBJ1-1 | TRBD1 | NA | TRBV10-3 | CATRTGSVTEAFF | TGTGCCACCCGGACAGGGTCCGTAACTGAAGCTTTCTTT
TRBJ2-3 | NA | NA | TRBV21-1 | CASIIPAASGGGADTQYF | TGTGCCAGCATCATCCCGGCGGCTAGCGGGGGGGGTGCAGATACGCAGTATTTT
TRBJ1-2 | NA | NA | TRBV5-4 | CASSVGGPTNYGYTF | TGTGCCAGCAGCGTAGGGGGACCGACTAACTATGGCTACACCTTC
TRBJ2-1 | TRBD2 | NA | TRBV11-1 | CASSFRPGLADNEQFF | TGTGCCAGCAGCTTTCGTCCGGGACTAGCGGACAATGAGCAGTTCTTC
TRBJ2-1 | TRBD2 | NA | TRBV6-1 | CASSEGTSGLTTEFF | TGTGCCAGCAGTGAAGGGACTAGCGGACTAACTACAGAGTTCTTC
TRBJ2-1 | TRBD2 | NA | TRBV6-6 | CASSFVAGGRGEQFF | TGTGCCAGCAGTTTTGTAGCGGGGGGCCGGGGGGAGCAGTTCTTC
TRBJ2-1 | TRBD2 | NA | TRBV5-1 | CASSLGPTSDEQFF | TGCGCCAGCAGCTTGGGGCCCACTAGCGATGAGCAGTTCTTC
TRBJ1-5 | NA | once | TRBV7-7 | CASIKLERQGQQPQHF | TGTGCTAGCATCAAGCTTGAAAGGCAGGGCCAGCAGCCCCAGCATTTT
TRBJ1-4 | TRBD1 | NA | TRBV10-3 | CAISESGQFGKLFF | TGTGCCATCAGTGAGTCGGGACAGTTTGGAAAACTGTTTTTT
TRBJ2-4 | TRBD2 | NA | TRBV29-1 | CSVVGGGAGIQYF | TGCAGCGTTGTTGGCGGGGGGGCGGGCATTCAGTACTTC
TRBJ1-4 | NA | NA | TRBV28 | CASSYGGAGNEKLFF | TGTGCCAGCAGCTACGGAGGGGCTGGCAATGAAAAACTGTTTTTT
TRBJ2-7 | NA | NA | TRBV5-1 | CASSLAGQQEQYF | TGCGCCAGCAGCTTGGCCGGCCAACAGGAGCAGTACTTC
TRBJ2-2 | TRBD2 | NA | TRBV5-1 | CASSPTWIGGAPGELFF | TGCGCCAGCAGCCCGACATGGATCGGGGGGGCCCCCGGGGAGCTGTTTTTT
TRBJ1-6 | TRBD1 | NA | TRBV5-4 | CASRFGTGSRNSPLHF | TGTGCCAGCAGATTTGGGACAGGATCAAGGAATTCACCCCTCCACTTT
TRBJ1-1 | NA | NA | TRBV28 | CASSLPGGPTEAFF | TGTGCCAGCAGTTTACCGGGGGGCCCCACTGAAGCTTTCTTT
TRBJ1-6 | TRBD1 | NA | TRBV6-5 | CASGTGVSSLHF | TGTGCCAGCGGGACAGGGGTTTCGTCCCTCCACTTT
TRBJ2-5 | NA | NA | TRBV7-2 | CASSPGPAGRQETQYF | TGTGCCAGCAGCCCCGGGCCAGCGGGCAGACAAGAGACCCAGTACTTC
TRBJ2-2 | NA | NA | TRBV19 | CASSIGHRVDTNTGELFF | TGTGCCAGTAGTATAGGTCACAGGGTGGATACGAACACCGGGGAGCTGTTTTTT
TRBJ2-5 | NA | once | TRBV5-1 | CASGRLQRETQYF | TGCGCCTCTGGGAGGTTACAGAGAGAGACCCAGTACTTC
TRBJ2-5 | TRBD2 | NA | TRBV5-1 | CASSLGGGKYQETQYF | TGCGCCAGCAGCTTGGGCGGGGGGAAGTACCAAGAGACCCAGTACTTC
TRBJ1-1 | NA | NA | TRBV4-2 | CASSQDRVSHSTEAFF | TGTGCCAGCAGCCAAGATCGGGTCAGTCATTCCACTGAAGCTTTCTTT
TRBJ2-3 | TRBD2 | NA | TRBV7-3 | CASSLRGVGTSGARDTQYF | TGTGCCAGCAGCTTAAGGGGAGTGGGGACTAGCGGGGCTCGAGATACGCAGTATTTT
TRBJ2-1 | TRBD2 | NA | TRBV10-2 | CASSSGGAVYNEQFF | TGCGCCAGCTCGAGCGGGGGGGCTGTGTACAATGAGCAGTTCTTC
TRBJ2-2 | TRBD2 | NA | TRBV11-2 | CASSLSGGALTGELFF | TGTGCCAGCAGCCTAAGCGGGGGGGCCTTGACCGGGGAGCTGTTTTTT
TRBJ2-2 | TRBD2 | NA | TRBV5-4 | CASSGRGKDTGELFF | TGTGCTTCCAGCGGGAGGGGCAAAGACACCGGGGAGCTGTTTTTT
TRBJ2-7 | NA | once | TRBV19 | CASSIGLSKEQYF | TGTGCCAGTAGTATAGGCCTATCCAAGGAGCAGTACTTC
TRBJ2-7 | NA | NA | TRBV28 | CASSSVVYEQYF | TGTGCCAGCAGTTCGGTCGTCTACGAGCAGTACTTC